One sample yielded the 19 T cell receptor beta chains listed below, sequenced in a study of cytomegalovirus exposure and HLA in healthy donors. PCR amplification relied on 60 Vbeta primers (plus 13 Jbeta primers). Profiling relied on immunoSEQ multiplex PCR, and the TCRdb table lists in-frame clones only, not all of them. The sample consists of about 130,000 clones, roughly 80% of them appearing once. Material: PBMCs. The receptors come from a female donor in good health and CMV-seronegative.

The gene calls are TRBV7-2 and TRBJ1-1; 8 bases are shared with TRBD1. This CDR3 spans 19 amino acids. After removal of 5 bases from V and 0 bases from J, the junction contained 17 bases not matched to a gene. Germline V CDR1 and CDR2: SGHTA, FQGNSA. The CDR3: CASSLRQPGQANMNTEAFF. DNA of the CDR3: TGTGCCAGCAGCCTCCGCCAACCGGGACAGGCCAACATGAACACTGAAGCTTTCTTT.

This clone was detected only once. The chain uses TRBV27 and TRBJ2-7; 10 nucleotides agree with TRBD1. V was pared by 5 bases and J by 7 bases, with 8 bases of the junction left unmatched. This CDR3 has 14 amino acids. Germline V CDR1 and CDR2: MNHEY, SMNVEV (reference sequence). CDR3 in amino acids: CASSNTGTGVEQYF. For the CDR3, the DNA is TGTGCCAGCAGTAATACCGGGACAGGGGTAGAGCAGTACTTC.

The chain couples TRBV7-2 to TRBJ2-7; 12 nucleotides match TRBD2. V shed 4 bases and J 5 bases; nucleotides not matched to a gene: 6. Germline V gene lookup returns CDR1 SGHTA and CDR2 FQGNSA. The CDR3 loop spans 15 amino acids. DNA for the CDR3: TGTGCCAGCAGCTCACAGACTAGCGGGAGCAACGAGCAGTACTTC. Translated, it gives CASSSQTSGSNEQYF. Complete variable domain (other parts from reference TRBV7-2 and TRBJ2-7): GAGVSQSPSNKVTEKGKDVELRCDPISGHTALYWYRQSLGQGLEFLIYFQGNSAPDKSGLPSDRFSAERTGGSVSTLTIQRTQQEDSAVYLCASSSQTSGSNEQYFGPGTRLTVT.

The CDR3 reads CASSVLREPPYNEQFF. DNA of the CDR3: TGTGCCAGCAGTGTGTTACGGGAGCCCCCTTACAATGAGCAGTTCTTC. The chain combines TRBV2 with TRBJ2-1, with D perhaps TRBD2 (6 bases). Trimming left V 4 bases short and J 4 bases short, with 17 bases between. CDR1 is SNHLY and CDR2 is FYNNEI in the germline V gene. The CDR3 has 16 amino acids.

The rearrangement uses TRBV5-4 and TRBJ1-1; 11 bases fit TRBD1. V lost 4 bases, J lost 8 bases, and 7 bases stayed unmatched. The germline CDR1 and CDR2 sequences are SGHNT and YYREEE (reference sequence). CDR3 size: 14 residues. As DNA, the CDR3 is TGTGCCAGCAGCACGTCCCGGGACAGGGGGGAAGCTTTCTTT. Translated, it gives CASSTSRDRGEAFF.

This clone was found once. The chain recombines TRBV15 with TRBJ2-1; D may be TRBD1 (5 bases). CDR3 length equals 14 residues. With 4 bases removed from V and 6 bases from J, the gap between germline ends came to 13 bases. Germline values: CDR1 LNHNV, CDR2 YYDKDF (reference sequence). Here the CDR3 reads CATSKAREGNEQFF. Here the CDR3 DNA reads TGTGCCACCAGCAAGGCCAGGGAAGGCAATGAGCAGTTCTTC.

This clone turned up a few times. As DNA, the CDR3 is TGTGCCAGCAGTTACGGAGTTTCCTACGAGCAGTACTTC. It specifies CASSYGVSYEQYF. The V gene is TRBV27, the J gene TRBJ2-5; no clear D. The end of the DNA is better explained by TRBJ2-7, so the J call may be wrong. This CDR3 region has 13 residues. CDR1 and CDR2 (germline): MNHEY, SMNVEV (reference sequence).

V and J are TRBV27 and TRBJ2-6, with D unclear. CDR1 MNHEY and CDR2 SMNVEV come from the germline V gene (reference sequence). V dropped 5 bases and J dropped 1 base, with 3 bases sitting between them. This CDR3 is 13 amino acids long. This chain's CDR3 is CASSRSGANVLTF. In DNA form, the CDR3 reads TGTGCCAGCAGTCGTTCTGGGGCCAACGTCCTGACTTTC.

This chain links TRBV4-3 with TRBJ2-1, with D possibly matching TRBD2 (5 bases). Trimming pared 2 bases from V and 3 bases from J, leaving 14 bases between. The germline CDR1 and CDR2 sequences are LGHNA and YSLEER. This CDR3 spans 16 amino acids. The CDR3 DNA reads as TGCGCCAGCAGCCAAAGACGGGGTGTAATCTACAATGAGCAGTTCTTC. Its translation is CASSQRRGVIYNEQFF.

V is TRBV7-2 and J is TRBJ1-1; D not certain. Per the germline V gene, CDR1 is SGHTA and CDR2 is FQGNSA. Trimming took 3 bases from V and 0 from J, leaving 8 bases between them. The CDR3 is made up of 14 amino acids. The CDR3 sequence: CASSFHSMNTEAFF. DNA for the CDR3: TGTGCCAGCAGCTTCCACAGTATGAACACTGAAGCTTTCTTT.

The chain couples TRBV29-1 to TRBJ1-1; 7 bases agree with TRBD1. The germline CDR1 and CDR2 sequences are SQVTM and ANQGSEA. This CDR3 is built from 12 residues. J was trimmed by 1 base and V by 7 bases; bases with no gene match: 3. The CDR3 reads CSGRTGNTEAFF. In DNA form, the CDR3 reads TGCAGCGGCCGGACAGGGAACACTGAAGCTTTCTTT.

CDR3 region: CASSQDLPRSSGNTIYF. CDR3 DNA sequence: TGTGCCAGCAGCCAAGATCTCCCCAGAAGCTCTGGAAACACCATATATTTT. This sequence joins TRBV4-2 and TRBJ1-3; D uncertain. V gave up 0 bases and J gave up 0 bases, with 12 bases separating them. CDR3 size: 17 residues. In germline, CDR1 is LGHNA, CDR2 YNFKEQ.

Many counts were recorded for this clone. This CDR3 is CASSLPTENTEAFF. CDR3 bases: TGTGCCAGCAGCTTGCCCACTGAGAACACTGAAGCTTTCTTT. This rearrangement joins TRBV5-8 to TRBJ1-1; D gene uncertain. Germline CDR1 SGHTS, CDR2 YDEGEE. Trimming pared 1 base from V and 1 base from J, leaving 8 bases between. This CDR3 has 14 amino acids.

The gene calls are TRBV9 and TRBJ2-3; the match to TRBD2 covers 7 bases. Germline CDR1 is SGDLS and CDR2 is YYNGEE. The CDR3 sequence is 16 residues long. Germline trimming cut 2 bases from V and 0 bases from J; bases unmatched to any gene: 6. CDR3 DNA sequence: TGTGCCAGCAGCGTTCTAGCGGCCCCTAGCACAGATACGCAGTATTTT. Its translation: CASSVLAAPSTDTQYF.

The chain has TRBV2 and TRBJ2-3, with 7 bases that match TRBD2. Germline CDR1 is SNHLY and CDR2 is FYNNEI. The length of the CDR3 is 17 residues. Germline trimming cut 0 bases from V and 0 bases from J; bases unmatched to any gene: 6. The CDR3 loop is CASSEAPSGPSTDTQYF. The CDR3 DNA follows: TGTGCCAGCAGTGAAGCTCCTAGCGGCCCTAGCACAGATACGCAGTATTTT.

This clone was recorded a few times. J is TRBJ2-2 and V is TRBV11-3; TRBD1 aligns across 7 bases. The ends lost 8 bases at V and 6 bases at J; junction bases unmatched: 15. The V gene's germline CDR1 is SGHNT and CDR2 YENEEA. The CDR3 spans 16 residues. The CDR3 nucleotides read TGTGCCAGCTCGGCAGGGGGTATAGTTGGCGCCGGGGAGCTGTTTTTT. It encodes CASSAGGIVGAGELFF. Looking up the rest from reference TRBV11-3 and TRBJ2-2 gives the full variable domain: EAGVVQSPRYKIIEKKQPVAFWCNPISGHNTLYWYLQNLGQGPELLIRYENEEAVDDSQLPKDRFSAERLKGVDSTLKIQPAELGDSAVYLCASSAGGIVGAGELFFGEGSRLTVL.

Worth noting for this clone: Additional DNA sequences in this sample encode the identical CDR3. This sequence joins TRBV10-2 and TRBJ2-1; TRBD2 matches 9 bases. The CDR3 runs to 15 residues. CDR1 WSHSY and CDR2 SAAADI come from the germline V gene. V shed 6 bases, J shed 1 base, and the junction held 4 bases outside the gene matches. The CDR3 bases are TGCGCCAGCAGCAGTAGCGGGAGTTCCTACAATGAGCAGTTCTTC. Amino acid sequence: CASSSSGSSYNEQFF.

The chain links TRBV7-2 to TRBJ2-7, with TRBD1 matching 7 bases. V lost 5 bases, J lost 4 bases, and 14 bases stayed unmatched. Germline V CDR1 and CDR2: SGHTA, FQGNSA. This CDR3 spans 16 amino acids. The CDR3 reads CASSRTGTEYLYEQYF. Here the CDR3 DNA reads TGTGCCAGCAGCCGAACCGGGACAGAATACCTGTACGAGCAGTACTTC.

The chain links TRBV7-9 to TRBJ1-5, with TRBD1 identical over 8 bases. In germline, CDR1 is SEHNR, CDR2 FQNEAQ (reference sequence). CDR3 length: 15 residues. V lost 5 bases and J lost 7; bases outside the gene matches: 10. CDR3 coding DNA: TGTGCCAGCAGCGTTGGACAGGGTAGGGTCCAGCCCCAGCATTTT. It specifies CASSVGQGRVQPQHF.